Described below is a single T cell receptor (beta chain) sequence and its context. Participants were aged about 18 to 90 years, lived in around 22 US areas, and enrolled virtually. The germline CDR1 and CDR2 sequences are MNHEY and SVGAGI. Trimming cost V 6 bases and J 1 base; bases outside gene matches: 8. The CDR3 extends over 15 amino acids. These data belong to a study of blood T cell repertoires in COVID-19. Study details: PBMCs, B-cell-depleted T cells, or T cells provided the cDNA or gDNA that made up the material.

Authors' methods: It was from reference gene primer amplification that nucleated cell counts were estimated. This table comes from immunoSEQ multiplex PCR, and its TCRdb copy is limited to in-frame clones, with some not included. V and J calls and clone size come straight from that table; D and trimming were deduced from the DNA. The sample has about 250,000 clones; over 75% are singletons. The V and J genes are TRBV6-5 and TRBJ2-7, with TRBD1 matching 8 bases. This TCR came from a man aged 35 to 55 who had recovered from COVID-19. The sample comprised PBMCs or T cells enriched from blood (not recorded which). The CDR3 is CASSPWTGRSYEQYF. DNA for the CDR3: TGTGCCAGCAGCCCCTGGACAGGGAGATCCTACGAGCAGTACTTC.